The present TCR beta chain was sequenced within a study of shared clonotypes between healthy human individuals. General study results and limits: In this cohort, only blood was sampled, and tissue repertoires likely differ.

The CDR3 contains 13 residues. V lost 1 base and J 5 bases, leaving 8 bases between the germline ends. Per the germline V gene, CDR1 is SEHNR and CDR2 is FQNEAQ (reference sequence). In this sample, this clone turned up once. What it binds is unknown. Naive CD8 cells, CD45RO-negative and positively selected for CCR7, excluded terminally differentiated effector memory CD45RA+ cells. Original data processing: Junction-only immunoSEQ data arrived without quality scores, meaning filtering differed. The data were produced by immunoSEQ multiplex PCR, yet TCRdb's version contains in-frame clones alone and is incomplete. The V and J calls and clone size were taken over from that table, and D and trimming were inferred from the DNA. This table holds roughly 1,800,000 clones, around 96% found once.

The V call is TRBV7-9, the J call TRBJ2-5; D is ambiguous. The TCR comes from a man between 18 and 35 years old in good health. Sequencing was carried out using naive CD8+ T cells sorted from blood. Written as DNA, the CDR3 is TGTGCCAGCAGCTTAGTTTCGATGGAGACCCAGTACTTC. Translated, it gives CASSLVSMETQYF.